The clone carrying this T cell receptor beta chain was seen more than once but under ten times. This record comes from a study of shared clonotypes between healthy human individuals. All donors were healthy HIV-negative adults lacking recent acute infections or vaccinations. Profiling relied on immunoSEQ multiplex PCR, and the TCRdb table lists in-frame clones only, not all of them. The data show around 1.1 million clones, with about 80% seen just once and over 0.8% held by the top ten. This CDR3 contains 13 residues. Germline CDR1 SQVTM, CDR2 ANQGSEA. Trimming cost V 7 bases and J 5 bases; bases outside gene matches: 9.

This receptor was obtained from a man between 18 and 29 years old in good health. Some clones in this sample may be carry-over from other donors' samples. Material: memory CD4+ T cells from PBMCs. Documented subset: CD45RA-negative fraction. The rearrangement joins TRBV29-1 to TRBJ2-5; 8 bases map to TRBD2. CDR3 sequence reads: CSAARGGRETQYF. The CDR3, as DNA: TGCAGCGCTGCCCGGGGGGGTCGGGAGACCCAGTACTTC. The whole variable domain, filled in from reference TRBV29-1 and TRBJ2-5, reads SAVISQKPSRDICQRGTSLTIQCQVDSQVTMMFWYRQQPGQSLTLIATANQGSEATYESGFVIDKFPISRPNLTFSTLTVSNMSPEDSSIYLCSAARGGRETQYFGPGTRLLVL.